This TCR beta chain was documented in a study of blood T cell repertoires in COVID-19 (dated by TCRdb to the early 2020s). Regarding the study in general: The collaborator samples originated in the United States, Italy and Spain and spanned the acute and convalescent phases of COVID-19. The sample metadata nearly always contained a de-identified subject ID, COVID-19 status, age in years and sex. The dataset comprised deeply sampled blood TCRbeta repertoires from subjects exposed to, actively infected with, or recovered from COVID-19. Samples came from the ongoing ImmuneRACE study (first 160 participants) plus 1,254 subjects from 6 global collaborators. A freely available public database, intended as a resource for researchers studying the immune response to SARS-CoV-2, is where the repertoires were released. The prospective study material was composed of cDNA or gDNA derived from T cells, B-cell-depleted T cells, or PBMCs. Where available, HLA class I and class II types were taken from metadata supplied by the sample provider and were not determined by assay-based typing. Summary of the overall study and its limitations: Clinical and demographic metadata were provided uncurated, with the amount varying by source and participant.

Each collaborating institution followed its own protocols to collect whole blood in K2EDTA tubes. For TCRbeta analysis, collaborators shipped samples as frozen whole blood, isolated PBMCs, or DNA extracted from either of those sample types. The immunoSEQ Assay, a bias-controlled multiplex PCR, was used to amplify TCRbeta CDR3 regions from genomic DNA. On the authors' methods: The number of nucleated cells in each sample was estimated from the amplification of reference gene primers within the assay. To quantify the absolute abundance of each unique TCRbeta CDR3 rearrangement, sequence reads were collapsed and filtered. For each sample, productive Simpson clonality was calculated as the square root of Simpson's diversity index over productive rearrangements. In TCRdb, the immuneACCESS table is reduced to in-frame sequences with V and J assigned. These tables do not hold every clone; where another copy was compared, an unresolved V gene accounts for under half, and the others remain unexplained. From that table come the V and J calls and clone size; the DNA was used to work out D and trimming. Within this sample are roughly 230,000 clones, with about 80% of them counted one time only. The ten largest make up about 4.5% of the sample.

Concerning this clone: What this receptor recognizes is not known. Per-base qualities were not stored, and no clone one base away is much larger.

Sequencing used peripheral blood. This clonotype was obtained from a man aged 45-60 years with active or convalescent COVID-19.

Read as DNA, the sequence is TGTGCCAGCAGCCCGGGCGGGGGGGCTTTTGAGCAGTTCTTC. Its product reads: CASSPGGGAFEQFF. This chain joins TRBV7-3 to TRBJ2-1; the central 9 bases match TRBD2. The CDR1 and CDR2 encoded by the germline V gene are SGHTA and FQGTGA. CDR3 length: 14 amino acids, cysteine to phenylalanine. The DNA shown is the 42-base CDR3, in frame from base 1. Unmatched junction bases come to 8, with V trimmed by 5 bases and J by 9 bases.